The next 15 T cell receptor beta chains were all read from a single sample in a study of T-cell reconstitution after alpha-beta-depleted transplantation in children. It was with unique molecular identifiers that the TCRbeta library was prepared. One entry per CDR3 protein, called by TCRdb with MiXCR from the PCR reads. The table records 440,000 or so distinct CDR3 sequences, over 40% of them present only once. Specimen: PBMCs, collected before TCRalphabeta/CD19-depleted stem cell transplant. All receptors come from a girl aged 2 to 9 with aplastic anemia, due to receive a stem cell transplant.

Remarks on this clonotype: Compared with germline, one end of the junction differs, possibly owing to a read error. The chain joins TRBV29-1 to TRBJ2-1, with a possible D match to TRBD2 (5 bases). This CDR3 is built from 14 residues. Looked up from germline, CDR1 is SQVTM and CDR2 is ANQGSEA. The CDR3 sequence is CSVELFGVYDEQFF. The DNA of the CDR3 is TGCAGCGTTGAACTTTTCGGGGTCTACGATGAGCAGTTCTTC.

In its sample, this clonotype was seen many times. The V and J genes are TRBV12-3 or TRBV12-4 and TRBJ1-2; no clear D. The V end was cut by 3 bases, the J end by 0 bases, with 8 bases between. This CDR3 is 14 amino acids long. The DNA for the CDR3 is TGTGCCAGCAGTTTGAGCTCCTCTAACTATGGCTACACCTTC. Translated, it gives CASSLSSSNYGYTF.

This clonotype was seen only a few times. This rearrangement joins TRBV11-2 to TRBJ2-5; 10 bases are a match to TRBD1. The CDR3 runs 14 residues. From germline, CDR1 is SGHAT and CDR2 FQNNGV. Trimming at V came to 4 bases and at J to 5 bases, leaving 4 bases not matched to a gene. The CDR3 reads CASSSDRGPETQYF. The CDR3 nucleotides read TGTGCCAGCAGCTCTGACAGGGGGCCGGAGACCCAGTACTTC.

This chain links TRBV11-3 with TRBJ2-1; D gene unclear. Germline CDR1 is SGHNT and CDR2 is YENEEA. The CDR3 has 13 amino acids. Trimming left V 5 bases short and J 6 bases short, with 11 bases between. The CDR3 DNA sequence: TGTGCCAGCAGCATCCCCGGACGCAATGAGCAGTTCTTC. It specifies CASSIPGRNEQFF.

The chain carries TRBV7-2 and TRBJ2-1; 10 positions agree with TRBD2. The V segment lost 5 bases and the J segment 10 bases; nucleotides outside the gene matches: 5. Germline assignment: CDR1 SGHTA and CDR2 FQGNSA. This CDR3 is built from 13 residues. In DNA form, the CDR3 reads TGTGCCAGCAGCCCACAGGGACTAGCGGAGCAGTTCTTC. The encoded protein is CASSPQGLAEQFF.

There are many counts of this clonotype. V gene TRBV18 combines with J gene TRBJ2-3; D is possibly TRBD1 (8 bases). Trimming took off 6 bases at V and 6 bases at J, with 19 bases between the two ends. The CDR3 totals 15 residues. Germline V CDR1 and CDR2: KGHSH, LQKENI. In DNA form, the CDR3 reads TGTGCCAGCTCTGCACAGGGGGGGGTGTCGGATACGCAGTATTTT. Its translation: CASSAQGGVSDTQYF.

The chain recombines TRBV10-3 with TRBJ2-3; TRBD1 might be the D (5 bases). Germline V gene data show CDR1 as ENHRY and CDR2 as SYGVKD. This CDR3 comprises 13 residues. Trimming left V 10 bases short and J 6 bases short, with 17 bases between. The CDR3 nucleotides read TGTGCCAGCAAGGGGTTACCACAGGATACGCAGTATTTT. Its protein is CASKGLPQDTQYF.

This clonotype was seen only a few times. V is TRBV20-1 and J is TRBJ2-7, with D perhaps assigned TRBD1 or TRBD2 (6 bases each). This CDR3 is 16 amino acids long. V dropped 3 bases and J dropped 6 bases, with 24 bases sitting between them. CDR1 and CDR2 from the germline V gene are DFQATT and SNEGSKA (reference sequence). CDR3 loop: CSASQTTRGPGIEQYF. The CDR3 nucleotides read TGCAGTGCTAGTCAAACTACCCGGGGGCCAGGGATCGAGCAGTACTTC.

The chain carries TRBV9 and TRBJ2-3; 11 bases line up with TRBD2. The germline gives CDR1 SGDLS, CDR2 YYNGEE. The CDR3 extends over 18 amino acids. J gave up 3 bases and V 4 bases, and 13 bases lay outside the gene matches. CDR3 loop: CASSHNYRLAGPTDTQYF. In nucleotides, the CDR3 is TGTGCCAGCAGCCACAACTACCGACTAGCGGGGCCGACAGATACGCAGTATTTT.

The genes are TRBV5-1 and TRBJ2-2, with 13 bases identical to TRBD2. This CDR3 is built from 20 residues. Per the germline V gene, CDR1 is SGHRS and CDR2 is YFSETQ. V gave up 1 base and J gave up 5 bases; unmatched junction bases: 14. The CDR3 nucleotides are TGCGCCAGCAGCTTGAGGACTAGCGGGAGTTTCAATCGGTGGACCGGGGAGCTGTTTTTT. Its translation is CASSLRTSGSFNRWTGELFF.

This clonotype has only a few counts. CDR3 region: CASSLAQPAYNEKLFF. In DNA, the CDR3 is TGTGCCAGCAGTTTAGCGCAGCCGGCCTATAATGAAAAACTGTTTTTT. The chain recombines TRBV12-3 or TRBV12-4 with TRBJ1-4; no clear D. This CDR3 spans 16 amino acids. Trimming removed 0 bases from V and 4 bases from J, with 12 bases in between.

The rearrangement uses TRBV3-1 and TRBJ2-7; TRBD2 is a possible D gene (5 bases). CDR3 length: 15 residues. The V gene lost 2 bases and the J gene lost 5 bases, with 16 bases spanning the gap. Germline assignment: CDR1 LGHDT and CDR2 YNNKEL (reference sequence). The DNA of the CDR3 is TGTGCCAGCAGCCAAACCGAGCGAAGCGGCCACGAGCAGTACTTC. Protein product: CASSQTERSGHEQYF.

The chain combines TRBV28 with TRBJ1-2; no reliable D call. The germline gives CDR1 MDHEN, CDR2 SYDVKM. Trimming removed 6 bases at V and 5 bases at J, with 16 bases between. The CDR3 contains 14 residues. The CDR3 protein is CASSPRRGMYGYTF. The CDR3 coding sequence is TGTGCCAGCAGCCCTCGGCGGGGAATGTATGGCTACACCTTC.

For this clonotype: Just one base apart from a much larger clone, this may be a read error. The rearrangement joins TRBV4-3 to TRBJ1-6; D ambiguous. The CDR3 spans 14 residues. Germline V gene data show CDR1 as LGHNA and CDR2 as YSLEER. The chain's CDR3 is CASNQGPYNSPLHF. The CDR3 DNA is TGCGCCAGCAACCAAGGCCCGTATAATTCACCCCTCCACTTT.

A few counts support this clonotype. The V gene is TRBV28, the J gene TRBJ1-5; no clear D gene. Germline CDR1 is MDHEN and CDR2 is SYDVKM. V shed 5 bases and J shed 4 bases, with 9 bases lying between them. This CDR3 is 13 amino acids long. The CDR3, as DNA: TGTGCCAGCAGTATAGACCGGAATCAGCCCCAGCATTTT. Protein sequence: CASSIDRNQPQHF.